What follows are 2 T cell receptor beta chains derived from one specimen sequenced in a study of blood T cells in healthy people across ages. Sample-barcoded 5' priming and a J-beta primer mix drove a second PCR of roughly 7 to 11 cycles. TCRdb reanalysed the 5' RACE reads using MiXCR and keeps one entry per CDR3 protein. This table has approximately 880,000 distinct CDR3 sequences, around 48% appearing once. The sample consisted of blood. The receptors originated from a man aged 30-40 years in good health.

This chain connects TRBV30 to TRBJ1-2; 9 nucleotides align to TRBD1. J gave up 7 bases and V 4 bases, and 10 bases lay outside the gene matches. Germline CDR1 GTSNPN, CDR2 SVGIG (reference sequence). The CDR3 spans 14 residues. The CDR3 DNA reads TGTGCCTGGAACCCAACGACAGGGGGATTTGGCTACACCTTC. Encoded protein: CAWNPTTGGFGYTF. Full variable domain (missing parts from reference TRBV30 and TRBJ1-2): SQTIHQWPATLVQPVGSPLSLECTVEGTSNPNLYWYRQAAGRGLQLLFYSVGIGQISSEVPQNLSASRPQDRQFILSSKKLLLSDSGFYLCAWNPTTGGFGYTFGSGTRLTVV.

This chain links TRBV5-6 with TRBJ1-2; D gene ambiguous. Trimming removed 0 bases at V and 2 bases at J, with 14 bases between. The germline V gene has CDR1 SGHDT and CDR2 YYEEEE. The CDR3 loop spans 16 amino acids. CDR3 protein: CASSLADWYLNYGYTF. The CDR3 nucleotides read TGTGCCAGCAGCTTGGCGGATTGGTACTTGAACTATGGCTACACCTTC.